Below are 32 T cell receptor beta chains sequenced from a single sample in a study of identical twins' blood T cells. TCRdb fed the 5' RACE reads into MiXCR, producing one record per CDR3 protein. The repertoire has roughly 380,000 distinct CDR3 sequences, over 25% of them found once; the top ten carry more than 5.5%. The sequencing input was PBMCs. The receptors here all came from a woman aged 18 to 50 in good health.

This clonotype was detected a few times. The chain links TRBV4-3 to TRBJ2-3, with D hard to call. Germline CDR1 is LGHNA and CDR2 is YSLEER. The CDR3 runs to 19 residues. V gave up 0 bases and J gave up 4 bases, with 23 bases separating them. DNA for the CDR3: TGCGCCAGCAGCCAAGAGTTCTACAAGAGATGGGCAAGGGCAGATACGCAGTATTTT. As protein: CASSQEFYKRWARADTQYF.

CDR3 in DNA: TGTGCCACCAGCAGTCAGGGACTTGGTGGCTACACCTTC. Translating gives CATSSQGLGGYTF. The genes are TRBV15 and TRBJ1-2; TRBD1 is a possible D gene (5 bases). The CDR3 consists of 13 residues. The germline CDR1 and CDR2 sequences are LNHNV and YYDKDF (reference sequence). V was shortened by 3 bases and J by 7 bases, with 12 bases between the two germline ends.

The chain links TRBV10-3 to TRBJ1-2; the match to TRBD1 covers 10 bases. CDR1 and CDR2 (germline): ENHRY, SYGVKD. Trimming removed 5 bases from V and 4 bases from J; junction bases left unmatched: 7. This CDR3 region has 15 residues. The CDR3 spells CAISSPGQGLYGYTF. CDR3 DNA sequence: TGTGCCATCAGTAGTCCGGGACAGGGGCTCTATGGCTACACCTTC.

V is TRBV12-3 or TRBV12-4 and J is TRBJ1-5, with 8 positions matching TRBD1. There are 14 residues in the CDR3. Trimming cost V 4 bases and J 4 bases; bases outside gene matches: 3. The CDR3 loop is CASSSRQGNQPQHF. DNA of the CDR3: TGTGCCAGCAGTTCCCGACAGGGGAATCAGCCCCAGCATTTT.

This clonotype was found many times. The rearrangement joins TRBV12-3 or TRBV12-4 to TRBJ1-2; tentative D call: TRBD1 (6 bases). This CDR3 has 13 amino acids. V was pared by 3 bases and J by 2 bases, with 7 bases between. CDR3 in amino acids: CASSFGQNYGYTF. CDR3 coding DNA: TGTGCCAGCAGTTTCGGACAGAACTATGGCTACACCTTC.

The gene calls are TRBV6-5 and TRBJ1-3; D is ambiguous. CDR3 size: 15 residues. Germline V gene data show CDR1 as MNHEY and CDR2 as SVGAGI. The V end was cut by 6 bases, the J end by 0 bases, with 12 bases between. The CDR3 DNA reads TGTGCCAGCAGACTACAGACCCTCTCTGGAAACACCATATATTTT. This codes for CASRLQTLSGNTIYF.

This clonotype showed up many times. The chain recombines TRBV6-5 with TRBJ2-1, with 8 bases that match TRBD2. V lost 3 bases to trimming and J lost 8 bases; unmatched junction nucleotides: 9. Germline V CDR1 and CDR2: MNHEY, SVGAGI. The CDR3 sequence is 15 residues long. CDR3 sequence (DNA): TGTGCCAGCAGTTATGGATCGGGAGGGCCCGATGAGCAGTTCTTC. Residues: CASSYGSGGPDEQFF.

This clonotype was detected a few times. The V call is TRBV7-2, the J call TRBJ2-2; 10 positions match TRBD2. The CDR3 spans 16 residues. Germline V CDR1 and CDR2: SGHTA, FQGNSA. J lost 6 bases, V lost 5 bases, and 9 bases had no gene match. As DNA, the CDR3 is TGTGCCAGCAGCCTCCTAGCGGGAGTTTTCTCCGGGGAGCTGTTTTTT. Translated: CASSLLAGVFSGELFF. The whole variable domain, remainder taken from reference TRBV7-2 and TRBJ2-2, is GAGVSQSPSNKVTEKGKDVELRCDPISGHTALYWYRQSLGQGLEFLIYFQGNSAPDKSGLPSDRFSAERTGGSVSTLTIQRTQQEDSAVYLCASSLLAGVFSGELFFGEGSRLTVL.

This clonotype was seen a few times. V gene TRBV4-3 combines with J gene TRBJ1-2; D is possibly TRBD1 (5 bases). Per germline, CDR1 LGHNA and CDR2 YSLEER. V was cut by 3 bases and J by 6 bases, with 14 bases left in between. The CDR3 has 14 amino acids. Here the CDR3 DNA reads TGCGCCAGCAGCCATCAGGGCGGTTTAGATGGCTACACCTTC. Translated, it gives CASSHQGGLDGYTF.

This clonotype was seen a few times. The genes are TRBV27 and TRBJ1-4, with D possibly being TRBD1 (5 bases). CDR3 size: 14 residues. Trimming removed 4 bases at V and 2 bases at J, with 8 bases between. The V gene's germline CDR1 is MNHEY and CDR2 SMNVEV (reference sequence). The CDR3 protein is CASSSGRTNEKLFF. The CDR3 region has the DNA TGTGCCAGCAGTTCGGGACGGACTAATGAAAAACTGTTTTTT. Looking up the rest from reference TRBV27 and TRBJ1-4 gives the full variable domain: EAQVTQNPRYLITVTGKKLTVTCSQNMNHEYMSWYRQDPGLGLRQIYYSMNVEVTDKGDVPEGYKVSRKEKRNFPLILESPSPNQTSLYFCASSSGRTNEKLFFGSGTQLSVL.

This clonotype was counted ten times or more. The chain is built from TRBV27 and TRBJ2-7; 7 nucleotides line up with TRBD1. With V trimmed by 3 bases and J by 4 bases, 6 bases remained unmatched. Germline V CDR1 and CDR2: MNHEY, SMNVEV (reference sequence). This CDR3 comprises 14 residues. CDR3 region: CASSFATGLYEQYF. DNA for the CDR3: TGTGCCAGCAGTTTTGCGACAGGGCTGTACGAGCAGTACTTC.

The chain couples TRBV18 to TRBJ2-3; TRBD1 might be the D (6 bases). The germline CDR1 and CDR2 sequences are KGHSH and LQKENI. Trimming removed 3 bases at V and 5 bases at J, with 12 bases between. The CDR3 has 14 residues. This CDR3 is CASSPDSDEDTQYF. DNA of the CDR3: TGTGCCAGCTCACCGGACAGTGATGAAGATACGCAGTATTTT.

The chain links TRBV11-2 to TRBJ2-7; D unresolved. CDR1 and CDR2 from the germline V gene are SGHAT and FQNNGV. With 2 bases removed from V and 2 bases from J, the gap between germline ends came to 10 bases. This CDR3 region has 14 residues. CDR3 DNA: TGTGCCAGCAGCTTACACAAGGGTACCTACGAGCAGTACTTC. It yields the protein CASSLHKGTYEQYF.

This chain connects TRBV6-2 or TRBV6-3 to TRBJ2-1; D gene ambiguous. Germline V gene lookup returns CDR1 MNHEY and CDR2 SVGEGT. Trimming pared 0 bases from V and 8 bases from J, leaving 5 bases between. CDR3 length equals 12 residues. The DNA of the CDR3 is TGTGCCAGCAGTTACTCAACCGATGAGCAGTTCTTC. It specifies CASSYSTDEQFF.

This clonotype occurred a few times. The chain couples TRBV3-1 to TRBJ1-1, with 7 bases identical to TRBD1. The CDR3 extends over 13 amino acids. The germline V gene has CDR1 LGHDT and CDR2 YNNKEL (reference sequence). The ends lost 4 bases at V and 10 bases at J; junction bases unmatched: 9. CDR3 amino acids: CASSLTPGQTAFF. In DNA, the CDR3 is TGTGCCAGCAGCCTAACCCCGGGACAGACAGCTTTCTTT.

This sequence joins TRBV20-1 and TRBJ1-1; 7 bases line up with TRBD1. J was trimmed by 2 bases and V by 5 bases; bases with no gene match: 11. This CDR3 has 15 amino acids. Germline V gives CDR1 DFQATT, CDR2 SNEGSKA (reference sequence). DNA of the CDR3: TGCAGTGCTGCTGGATCTGGGACAGTTAACACTGAAGCTTTCTTT. Its protein is CSAAGSGTVNTEAFF.

The table lists this clonotype with a few counts. This sequence joins TRBV5-1 and TRBJ1-1; TRBD1 matches 7 bases. This CDR3 spans 15 amino acids. Trimming cost V 7 bases and J 4 bases; bases outside gene matches: 13. CDR1 SGHRS and CDR2 YFSETQ come from the germline V gene. CDR3 protein: CASATGSGEGTEAFF. The CDR3 bases are TGCGCCAGCGCGACAGGGTCTGGGGAAGGCACTGAAGCTTTCTTT.

The chain has TRBV5-1 and TRBJ1-1, with TRBD1 as a possible D gene (5 bases). V lost 4 bases, J lost 1 base, and 14 bases lay in between. The CDR3 totals 15 residues. Per germline, CDR1 SGHRS and CDR2 YFSETQ. CDR3 residues: CASSMEGPSNTEAFF. CDR3 in DNA: TGCGCCAGCAGCATGGAGGGGCCGTCGAACACTGAAGCTTTCTTT.

V is TRBV29-1 and J is TRBJ2-2, with D unresolved. CDR3 length: 13 amino acids. V dropped 3 bases and J dropped 7 bases, with 12 bases sitting between them. Germline values: CDR1 SQVTM, CDR2 ANQGSEA. This CDR3 reads CSVDRRDGGELFF. The DNA of the CDR3 is TGCAGCGTTGATCGAAGGGATGGCGGGGAGCTGTTTTTT.

This clonotype was observed once. The chain employs TRBV18 and TRBJ1-3; weak D call: TRBD1 (6 bases). Germline V CDR1 and CDR2: KGHSH, LQKENI. Trimming removed 4 bases at V and 0 bases at J, with 16 bases between. This CDR3 is 17 amino acids long. CDR3 sequence (DNA): TGTGCCAGCTCACGCCGGGACAATTATAACTCTGGAAACACCATATATTTT. It is translated as CASSRRDNYNSGNTIYF.

This clonotype was counted many times. The germline gene is not matched at one end of the junction; a read error may be the cause. J is TRBJ2-3 and V is TRBV20-1; TRBD1 matches at 7 bases. CDR3 length: 11 amino acids. CDR1 and CDR2 from the germline V gene are DFQATT and SNEGSKA (reference sequence). Here the CDR3 DNA reads TGCAGTGCTGTCCGCCGGGACAGCAAAATTTTT. This gives the protein CSAVRRDSKIF.

In its sample, this clonotype was seen many times. CDR3 coding DNA: TGTGCCAGTAGTCCTCGGACTATCGCAGAGACCCAGTACTTC. Translation: CASSPRTIAETQYF. J is TRBJ2-5 and V is TRBV19; TRBD2 might be the D (6 bases). The V end was cut by 5 bases, the J end by 4 bases, with 14 bases between. The germline CDR1 and CDR2 sequences are LNHDA and SQIVND (reference sequence). This CDR3 is built from 14 residues.

The CDR3 here is CASSRSLEQYF. For the CDR3, the DNA is TGTGCCAGCAGCCGGTCGTTAGAGCAGTACTTC. This chain joins TRBV3-1 and TRBJ2-7; unclear D gene. The CDR3 loop spans 11 amino acids. The V gene's germline CDR1 is LGHDT and CDR2 YNNKEL (reference sequence). Trimming cost V 4 bases and J 7 bases, with 8 bases left between them.

This clonotype showed up just a few times. The chain employs TRBV23-1 and TRBJ2-7; a possible D gene is TRBD1 (6 bases). TRBV23-1 is treated as an ORF (open reading frame) with a function not yet certain. This CDR3 contains 13 residues. V gave up 8 bases and J gave up 3 bases, with 14 bases separating them. The CDR3 coding sequence is TGCGCCAGCCTCGGGACATGCTACTACGAGCAGTACTTC. Encoded protein: CASLGTCYYEQYF.

This clonotype was seen only a few times. V is TRBV5-6 and J is TRBJ2-1, with D possibly matching TRBD1 (5 bases). V shed 2 bases and J shed 12 bases, with 12 bases lying between them. The germline V gene has CDR1 SGHDT and CDR2 YYEEEE. The CDR3 contains 12 residues. The CDR3 reads CASSFLAQGQFF. For the CDR3, the DNA is TGTGCCAGCAGCTTTCTCGCTCAGGGGCAGTTCTTC.

This clonotype showed up just a few times. The V and J genes are TRBV7-9 and TRBJ2-1; D unclear. The CDR3 is made up of 12 amino acids. CDR1 is SEHNR, CDR2 FQNEAQ, per germline (reference sequence). The V end lost 5 bases, the J end lost 4 bases, and 6 bases lay between the germline ends. The CDR3 reads CASSPEYNEQFF. The CDR3 DNA follows: TGTGCCAGCAGCCCAGAGTACAATGAGCAGTTCTTC.

Worth noting for this clonotype: Compared with germline, one end of the junction differs, possibly owing to a read error. The chain carries TRBV2 and TRBJ2-1; no clear D. The CDR3 consists of 11 residues. Germline V CDR1 and CDR2: SNHLY, FYNNEI. CDR3 sequence (DNA): TGTGCCAGCGTCGCCTACAATGAGCATTTCTTC. It yields the protein CASVAYNEHFF. Drawing the rest from reference TRBV2 and TRBJ2-1, the complete variable domain is EPEVTQTPSHQVTQMGQEVILRCVPISNHLYFYWYRQILGQKVEFLVSFYNNEISEKSEIFDDQFSVERPDGSNFTLKIRSTKLEDSAMYFCASVAYNEHFFGPGTRLTVL.

A word on this clonotype: One end of the junction varies from germline; a read error may be responsible. The chain joins TRBV15 to TRBJ2-1; D is unclear. Germline V lookup: CDR1 LNHNV, CDR2 YYDKDF (reference sequence). The CDR3 consists of 11 residues. CDR3 in amino acids: CVTSSFDEQFF. The CDR3 DNA reads as TGTGTCACCAGCAGTTTTGATGAGCAGTTCTTC.

This clonotype was counted ten times or more. The chain carries TRBV29-1 and TRBJ1-5, with unresolved D. The CDR3 sequence is 13 residues long. The germline V gene has CDR1 SQVTM and CDR2 ANQGSEA. Trimming pared 0 bases from V and 0 bases from J, leaving 3 bases between. The CDR3 sequence: CSVEEGSNQPQHF. The CDR3 bases are TGCAGCGTTGAAGAGGGTAGCAATCAGCCCCAGCATTTT.

About this clonotype itself: A much larger clone lies a single base off, so this may be a read error. V usage is TRBV2 and J usage is TRBJ1-3; D is ambiguous. Trimming shortened V by 6 bases and J by 2 bases, and 14 bases separated the two germline ends. This CDR3 contains 15 residues. In germline, CDR1 is SNHLY, CDR2 FYNNEI. CDR3: CASSSGPVTGNTIYF. DNA of the CDR3: TGTGCCAGCAGCTCAGGCCCGGTCACTGGAAACACCATATATTTT.

This clonotype was counted a few times. This chain uses TRBV7-2 with TRBJ2-3; D is unresolved. Germline lookup yields CDR1 SGHTA and CDR2 FQGNSA. CDR3 size: 14 residues. The V and J ends lost 5 bases and 4 bases respectively, with 13 bases between them. CDR3 nucleotide sequence: TGTGCCAGCAGCCAAAACCGGGCCTCAGATACGCAGTATTTT. Its translation is CASSQNRASDTQYF.

This rearrangement joins TRBV6-6 to TRBJ1-1; D unclear. V lost 6 bases and J lost 3, with 11 bases in between. This CDR3 is built from 13 residues. CDR1 is MNHNY and CDR2 is SVGAGI in the germline V gene (reference sequence). The CDR3 bases are TGTGCCAGCAGCCGTGAGAGGGACACTGAAGCTTTCTTT. Protein: CASSRERDTEAFF.